The 17 T cell receptor beta chains presented below share a single source sample, sequenced in a study of OX40 agonist ivuxolimab in advanced cancers. Produced via immunoSEQ multiplex PCR; TCRdb's table is partial and in-frame only. The sample has approximately 72,000 clones; 84% are singletons. Sequenced material: CD4+ or CD8+ T cells sorted from blood, taken in a trial of the OX40 agonist ivuxolimab. The receptors originated from an adult with an advanced solid tumor such as melanoma, head and neck, liver or kidney cancer.

This rearrangement joins TRBV10-3 to TRBJ2-5; 14 bases line up with TRBD2. From germline, CDR1 is ENHRY and CDR2 SYGVKD. This CDR3 has 15 amino acids. The ends lost 6 bases at V and 1 base at J; junction bases unmatched: 1. The CDR3 DNA reads as TGTGCCATCAGGGGGACTAGCGGGAGCCAAGAGACCCAGTACTTC. This codes for CAIRGTSGSQETQYF.

J is TRBJ2-1 and V is TRBV25-1; D may match TRBD1 or TRBD2 (5 bases each). Germline V CDR1 and CDR2: MGHDK, SYGVNS. The CDR3 covers 13 residues. With 10 bases removed from V and 9 bases from J, the gap between germline ends came to 19 bases. The CDR3 protein is CATGAVRGSEQFF. Here the CDR3 DNA reads TGTGCCACCGGGGCGGTTCGGGGCAGTGAGCAGTTCTTC.

The gene calls are TRBV18 and TRBJ1-1, with D hard to call. The CDR3 runs 14 residues. CDR1 and CDR2 from the germline V gene are KGHSH and LQKENI. V lost 4 bases to trimming and J lost 4 bases, with 13 bases between them. DNA of the CDR3: TGTGCCAGCTCACGGGAAACAGCCTCCACTGAAGCTTTCTTT. It specifies CASSRETASTEAFF.

This clone was seen a few times. The CDR3 nucleotides are TGTGCCAGTAGTATAGACAGGGACTACACCTTC. The encoded protein is CASSIDRDYTF. V is TRBV19 and J is TRBJ1-2; D might be TRBD1 (5 bases). Germline V CDR1 and CDR2: LNHDA, SQIVND (reference sequence). V was trimmed by 0 bases and J by 10 bases, leaving 6 bases between them. The CDR3 contains 11 residues.

The rearrangement joins TRBV2 to TRBJ2-7, with TRBD1 matching over 9 bases. Per germline, CDR1 SNHLY and CDR2 FYNNEI. This CDR3 is 14 amino acids long. J lost 4 bases, V lost 6 bases, and 7 bases had no gene match. The CDR3 DNA reads as TGTGCCAGCAGGAATACAGGGGGCGCGTACGAGCAGTACTTC. As protein: CASRNTGGAYEQYF.

The chain couples TRBV5-5 to TRBJ1-2; no clear D. Germline-derived CDR1 and CDR2 are SGHKS and YYEKEE (reference sequence). The CDR3 is 14 amino acids. Trimming took 2 bases from V and 8 from J, leaving 16 bases between them. The CDR3 is CASSFGNPVEGYTF. CDR3 DNA sequence: TGTGCCAGCAGCTTCGGTAATCCGGTGGAGGGCTACACCTTC.

This clone has a handful of counts. The rearrangement links TRBV2 to TRBJ1-2; 7 bases fit TRBD1. The germline V gene encodes CDR1 SNHLY and CDR2 FYNNEI. This CDR3 spans 17 amino acids. V lost 4 bases and J lost 4; bases outside the gene matches: 15. CDR3 DNA: TGTGCCAGCAGTGGAGGGCTCGGAGGGGGCTCCCCCTATGGCTACACCTTC. Its protein product is CASSGGLGGGSPYGYTF.

This chain links TRBV30 with TRBJ1-6; a weak D match, TRBD1 (6 bases). Per the germline V gene, CDR1 is GTSNPN and CDR2 is SVGIG (reference sequence). The CDR3 is made up of 14 amino acids. Trimming took 8 bases from V and 0 from J, leaving 11 bases between them. The CDR3 here is CAGGESSYNSPLHF. The CDR3 DNA is TGTGCCGGGGGCGAGAGCTCCTATAATTCACCCCTCCACTTT. Complete variable domain (other parts from reference TRBV30 and TRBJ1-6): SQTIHQWPATLVQPVGSPLSLECTVEGTSNPNLYWYRQAAGRGLQLLFYSVGIGQISSEVPQNLSASRPQDRQFILSSKKLLLSDSGFYLCAGGESSYNSPLHFGNGTRLTVT.

This chain uses TRBV30 with TRBJ2-5, with a weak D call TRBD2 (6 bases). CDR3 length: 14 residues. CDR1 GTSNPN and CDR2 SVGIG come from the germline V gene (reference sequence). Trimming left V 1 base short and J 7 bases short, with 16 bases between. This chain's CDR3 is CAWSARGTLRTQYF. The DNA of the CDR3 is TGTGCCTGGAGTGCCCGGGGGACCCTTCGGACCCAGTACTTC.

This clone occurred once. The J gene is TRBJ2-2, the V gene TRBV2; D may be TRBD1 or TRBD2 (5 bases each). CDR3 size: 15 residues. Germline V gives CDR1 SNHLY, CDR2 FYNNEI. Trimming took 4 bases from V and 4 from J, leaving 13 bases between them. The CDR3 region is CASSGGHGTTGELFF. DNA of the CDR3: TGTGCCAGCAGTGGAGGTCATGGGACCACCGGGGAGCTGTTTTTT.

V usage is TRBV6-1 and J usage is TRBJ1-2; D gene uncertain. This CDR3 contains 15 residues. V dropped 5 bases and J dropped 1 base, with 14 bases sitting between them. Germline V gene sequence: CDR1 MNHNS, CDR2 SASEGT. The CDR3 spells CASSIQRSYNYGYTF. CDR3 nucleotides: TGTGCCAGCAGTATACAGCGCTCATATAACTATGGCTACACCTTC.

The rearrangement uses TRBV7-8 and TRBJ1-4, with a weak D call TRBD1 (6 bases). The length of the CDR3 is 15 residues. CDR1 is SGHVS and CDR2 is FQNEAQ in the germline V gene. Between the trimmed V and J ends, which lost 6 bases and 8 bases, there was a span of 19 bases. For the CDR3, the DNA is TGTGCCAGCAGTTCACCCAGGGGACCGAGCGAAAAACTGTTTTTT. Protein sequence: CASSSPRGPSEKLFF.

This chain connects TRBV6-6 to TRBJ2-7; TRBD1 might be the D (6 bases). The ends were cut back, 7 bases at V and 3 bases at J, with 13 bases in the middle. This CDR3 comprises 13 residues. CDR1 and CDR2 (germline): MNHNY, SVGAGI (reference sequence). CDR3: CASTPQGIYEQYF. CDR3 DNA sequence: TGTGCCAGCACTCCACAGGGTATCTACGAGCAGTACTTC.

The rearrangement links TRBV6-5 to TRBJ2-7, with 10 positions matching TRBD1. Germline V gene sequence: CDR1 MNHEY, CDR2 SVGAGI. V shed 7 bases, J shed 2 bases, and the junction held 8 bases outside the gene matches. This CDR3 region has 15 residues. The CDR3 spells CASNIPGQGTYEQYF. The CDR3, as DNA: TGTGCCAGCAATATCCCGGGACAGGGGACCTACGAGCAGTACTTC.

The chain uses TRBV5-4 and TRBJ1-2, with TRBD1 matching over 8 bases. With 4 bases clipped from V and 8 bases from J, the junction kept 10 bases outside the gene matches. The germline gives CDR1 SGHNT, CDR2 YYREEE (reference sequence). The CDR3 length is 14 residues. CDR3 protein: CASSPGGSRSGYTF. The CDR3 bases are TGTGCCAGCAGCCCAGGGGGCTCCCGATCCGGCTACACCTTC.

The chain couples TRBV9 to TRBJ2-1; no reliable D call. V lost 0 bases to trimming and J lost 6 bases, with 10 bases between them. The CDR3 runs to 14 residues. Per germline, CDR1 SGDLS and CDR2 YYNGEE. The CDR3 coding sequence is TGTGCCAGCAGCGTAGAACGATCACCCAATGAGCAGTTCTTC. It specifies CASSVERSPNEQFF.

The gene calls are TRBV7-2 and TRBJ1-3; the D is unclear. This CDR3 contains 15 residues. Trimming removed 3 bases at V and 0 bases at J, with 9 bases between. Germline lookup yields CDR1 SGHTA and CDR2 FQGNSA. The chain's CDR3 is CASSFSVGSGNTIYF. The CDR3 coding sequence is TGTGCCAGCAGCTTCAGCGTTGGCTCTGGAAACACCATATATTTT.